This T cell receptor beta chain came from a study of blood T cells in healthy people across ages. This clonotype has only a few counts. Germline V CDR1 and CDR2: MDHEN, SYDVKM. V shed 7 bases and J shed 7 bases, with 13 bases lying between them. The CDR3 sequence is 13 residues long. The authors ran a second PCR of about 7 to 11 cycles using a sample-barcoded 5' primer and a J-beta primer mix. Using its own MiXCR run on the 5' RACE reads, TCRdb lists one record per CDR3 protein. The data contain about 1,500,000 distinct CDR3 sequences, about 28% of them singletons. The sequenced sample was blood. The chain is built from TRBV28 and TRBJ2-2, with D tentatively TRBD2 (5 bases). This receptor was identified in a woman aged 25 to 39 in good health. The CDR3 here is CASNWRADGELFF. The CDR3 coding sequence is TGTGCCAGCAACTGGCGGGCGGACGGGGAGCTGTTTTTT.